The 27 T cell receptor beta chains listed next were all sequenced from one sample in a study of OX40 agonist ivuxolimab in advanced cancers. Profiling relied on immunoSEQ multiplex PCR, and the TCRdb table lists in-frame clones only, not all of them. The sample includes about 82,000 clones, around 90% of them seen just once. Material: CD4+ or CD8+ T cells sorted from blood, obtained in a trial of the OX40 agonist ivuxolimab. The receptors come from an adult with an advanced solid tumor such as melanoma, head and neck, liver or kidney cancer.

The rearrangement joins TRBV18 to TRBJ2-7, with 9 bases lining up with TRBD2. V lost 4 bases, J lost 2 bases, and 0 bases stayed unmatched. Germline V gene lookup returns CDR1 KGHSH and CDR2 LQKENI. The CDR3 covers 13 residues. The CDR3 protein is CASSLAGAYEQYF. Written as DNA, the CDR3 is TGTGCCAGCTCACTAGCGGGGGCCTACGAGCAGTACTTC.

The chain has TRBV2 and TRBJ2-7, with TRBD2 as a possible D gene (6 bases). V dropped 8 bases and J dropped 6 bases, with 8 bases sitting between them. CDR3 length: 10 amino acids. Germline values: CDR1 SNHLY, CDR2 FYNNEI. CDR3 region: CASGGGEQYF. Written as DNA, the CDR3 is TGTGCCAGCGGGGGAGGCGAGCAGTACTTC.

The genes are TRBV6-6 and TRBJ1-1; possible D gene TRBD1, 5 bases. This CDR3 is 15 amino acids long. Germline V gene sequence: CDR1 MNHNY, CDR2 SVGAGI (reference sequence). Trimming removed 0 bases from V and 0 bases from J, with 8 bases in between. The chain's CDR3 is CASSYSGDVNTEAFF. The DNA for the CDR3 is TGTGCCAGCAGTTACTCAGGGGACGTGAACACTGAAGCTTTCTTT.

The chain combines TRBV4-1 with TRBJ1-4; no firm D call. Germline CDR1 reads MGHRA; CDR2 reads YSYEKL. The CDR3 covers 15 residues. Trimming stripped 1 base from V and 8 bases from J, with 14 bases between. For the CDR3, the DNA is TGCGCCAGCAGCCAAGGGGCAGGTTCGAGAGAAAAACTGTTTTTT. Protein sequence: CASSQGAGSREKLFF.

This chain uses TRBV6-5 with TRBJ1-2, with 7 positions matching TRBD1. Trimming took 0 bases from V and 4 from J; bases not matched to a gene: 8. CDR3 length: 16 amino acids. CDR1 and CDR2 from the germline V gene are MNHEY and SVGAGI. The CDR3 sequence is CASSYSIAGGSYGYTF. DNA for the CDR3: TGTGCCAGCAGTTACTCGATTGCAGGGGGAAGCTATGGCTACACCTTC.

The chain joins TRBV27 to TRBJ1-1; 8 positions agree with TRBD1. Germline CDR1 MNHEY, CDR2 SMNVEV (reference sequence). The length of the CDR3 is 13 residues. J lost 5 bases, V lost 6 bases, and 5 bases had no gene match. This CDR3 is CASSPTGGTEAFF. The CDR3 DNA reads TGTGCCAGCAGCCCAACAGGGGGGACTGAAGCTTTCTTT.

This rearrangement joins TRBV27 to TRBJ1-5; 8 positions agree with TRBD1. V lost 3 bases to trimming and J lost 0 bases; unmatched junction nucleotides: 4. The CDR3 has 16 residues. From germline, CDR1 is MNHEY and CDR2 SMNVEV (reference sequence). CDR3 bases: TGTGCCAGCAGTTTGACAGGGGAATATAGCAATCAGCCCCAGCATTTT. Amino acids: CASSLTGEYSNQPQHF.

The J gene is TRBJ2-7, the V gene TRBV9; tentative D call: TRBD2 (5 bases). Germline lookup yields CDR1 SGDLS and CDR2 YYNGEE. V lost 1 base, J lost 3 bases, and 8 bases lay in between. The CDR3 runs to 13 residues. CDR3 in amino acids: CASSVSSGYEQYF. CDR3 sequence (DNA): TGTGCCAGCAGCGTATCCAGCGGCTACGAGCAGTACTTC.

The chain combines TRBV9 with TRBJ2-5; D is uncertain. Germline lookup yields CDR1 SGDLS and CDR2 YYNGEE. The CDR3 is 16 amino acids. The V and J ends lost 4 bases and 3 bases respectively, with 19 bases between them. CDR3 bases: TGTGCCAGCAGCTTCCCTTCCGGGCTCCGGGAAGAGACCCAGTACTTC. Amino acid sequence: CASSFPSGLREETQYF. The variable domain in full, with the rest retrieved from reference TRBV9 and TRBJ2-5, is DSGVTQTPKHLITATGQRVTLRCSPRSGDLSVYWYQQSLDQGLQFLIQYYNGEERAKGNILERFSAQQFPDLHSELNLSSLELGDSALYFCASSFPSGLREETQYFGPGTRLLVL.

V usage is TRBV11-1 and J usage is TRBJ2-5; D is possibly TRBD1 or TRBD2 (5 bases each). The J call may be incorrect, as the DNA end agrees better with TRBJ2-7. The CDR3 sequence is 16 residues long. Germline CDR1 and CDR2: SGHAT and FQDESV (reference sequence). The CDR3 reads CASSSGLDSSSYEQYF. CDR3 coding DNA: TGTGCCAGCAGCTCCGGACTCGACAGTTCCTCCTACGAGCAGTACTTC.

The chain couples TRBV5-1 to TRBJ1-2; 7 bases map to TRBD1. In germline, CDR1 is SGHRS, CDR2 YFSETQ. The length of the CDR3 is 13 residues. J gave up 3 bases and V 5 bases, and 4 bases lay outside the gene matches. The CDR3 nucleotides read TGCGCCAGCAGTTCGGGACAGCACTATGGCTACACCTTC. Its translation: CASSSGQHYGYTF.

There are a few counts of this clone. This chain uses TRBV27 with TRBJ2-7, with 8 positions matching TRBD1. Germline-derived CDR1 and CDR2 are MNHEY and SMNVEV (reference sequence). CDR3 length: 15 residues. With 0 bases clipped from V and 1 base from J, the junction kept 2 bases outside the gene matches. The CDR3 coding sequence is TGTGCCAGCAGTTTATCCGACAGGGGTTCCTACGAGCAGTACTTC. Translated: CASSLSDRGSYEQYF.

In DNA, the CDR3 is TGTGCCAGCAGTTCGACAGGGGAAAATCAGCCCCAGCATTTT. It yields the protein CASSSTGENQPQHF. The J gene is TRBJ1-5, the V gene TRBV27; 8 bases line up with TRBD1. Trimming took 4 bases from V and 4 from J; bases not matched to a gene: 3. The CDR3 totals 14 residues. Germline loops: CDR1 MNHEY, CDR2 SMNVEV (reference sequence).

The gene calls are TRBV28 and TRBJ2-7; D gene ambiguous. The CDR3 sequence is 12 residues long. CDR1 and CDR2 (germline): MDHEN, SYDVKM. The V end lost 4 bases, the J end lost 10 bases, and 14 bases lay between the germline ends. CDR3 nucleotides: TGTGCCAGCAGTTCACAATCCTTGCTACAGTACTTC. Its translation: CASSSQSLLQYF.

This rearrangement joins TRBV21-1 to TRBJ2-3; the D call TRBD2 from the table was never checked on the DNA. TRBV21-1 is a pseudogene. The CDR3 runs 19 residues. CDR3 coding DNA: TGTGCCAGCAGGACGACTAGCGGGAGGGCTTTTTCAAGACCAGATACGCAGTATTTT. Amino acid sequence: CASRTTSGRAFSRPDTQYF.

This clone was counted a single time. The V gene is TRBV14, the J gene TRBJ2-1, with D tentatively TRBD2 (5 bases). V dropped 4 bases and J dropped 4 bases, with 14 bases sitting between them. The germline CDR1 and CDR2 sequences are SGHDN and FVKESK. CDR3 length equals 15 residues. In nucleotides, the CDR3 is TGTGCCAGCAGCCGAGACCAACGGGGTTACAATGAGCAGTTCTTC. Translating it yields CASSRDQRGYNEQFF.

This clone was detected only once. V usage is TRBV5-1 and J usage is TRBJ2-1; perhaps TRBD1 as D (6 bases). The CDR3 contains 15 residues. Germline V gene sequence: CDR1 SGHRS, CDR2 YFSETQ. V lost 0 bases and J 7 bases, leaving 14 bases between the germline ends. CDR3 sequence reads: CASSLVQGRANEQFF. CDR3 nucleotide sequence: TGCGCCAGCAGCTTGGTACAGGGTAGGGCGAATGAGCAGTTCTTC.

The genes are TRBV27 and TRBJ2-1; TRBD2 agrees at 13 bases. This CDR3 has 14 residues. The junction had 3 bases not matched to a gene; V was cut back by 3 bases and J by 10 bases. From germline, CDR1 is MNHEY and CDR2 SMNVEV (reference sequence). The chain's CDR3 is CASSLGTSGNEQFF. CDR3 bases: TGTGCCAGCAGTTTGGGGACTAGCGGGAACGAGCAGTTCTTC.

The chain uses TRBV27 and TRBJ2-7; the match to TRBD2 covers 7 bases. Germline V gene data show CDR1 as MNHEY and CDR2 as SMNVEV (reference sequence). Unmatched junction bases numbered 6, after V lost 6 bases and J lost 7 bases. CDR3 length: 12 amino acids. The DNA of the CDR3 is TGTGCCAGCAGCCCCTGGGGAGGGGAGCAGTACTTC. It encodes CASSPWGGEQYF.

This rearrangement joins TRBV28 to TRBJ1-6; tentatively, D is TRBD1 (6 bases). V was clipped by 6 bases and J by 3 bases, with 15 bases between them. Germline V CDR1 and CDR2: MDHEN, SYDVKM. This CDR3 is built from 16 residues. CDR3 sequence reads: CASSIGGDGYNSPLHF. For the CDR3, the DNA is TGTGCCAGCAGCATAGGGGGGGACGGCTATAATTCACCCCTCCACTTT. The whole variable domain, remainder taken from reference TRBV28 and TRBJ1-6, is DVKVTQSSRYLVKRTGEKVFLECVQDMDHENMFWYRQDPGLGLRLIYFSYDVKMKEKGDIPEGYSVSREKKERFSLILESASTNQTSMYLCASSIGGDGYNSPLHFGNGTRLTVT.

This clone was recorded once. The chain joins TRBV27 to TRBJ2-7; D perhaps matches TRBD2 (5 bases). In germline, CDR1 is MNHEY, CDR2 SMNVEV (reference sequence). V was pared by 7 bases and J by 3 bases, with 22 bases between. The CDR3 sequence is 16 residues long. The CDR3 is CASNRAAAAGYYEQYF. The CDR3, as DNA: TGTGCCAGCAACCGCGCTGCGGCCGCGGGTTACTACGAGCAGTACTTC.

This chain links TRBV5-6 with TRBJ1-5, with D unclear. Germline V lookup: CDR1 SGHDT, CDR2 YYEEEE. The V gene lost 0 bases and the J gene lost 2 bases, with 15 bases spanning the gap. This CDR3 has 17 amino acids. CDR3 residues: CASSLGVGRSRNQPQHF. DNA for the CDR3: TGTGCCAGCAGCTTGGGCGTCGGTAGGTCCCGCAATCAGCCCCAGCATTTT.

The chain couples TRBV5-1 to TRBJ2-7, with 11 bases fitting TRBD2. The V gene's germline CDR1 is SGHRS and CDR2 YFSETQ. V was clipped by 0 bases and J by 4 bases; unmatched bases: 3. The CDR3 sequence is 15 residues long. CDR3 region: CASSLGSGRVYEQYF. In DNA, the CDR3 is TGCGCCAGCAGCTTGGGTAGCGGGAGGGTTTACGAGCAGTACTTC. Supplemented by reference TRBV5-1 and TRBJ2-7, the full variable domain reads KAGVTQTPRYLIKTRGQQVTLSCSPISGHRSVSWYQQTPGQGLQFLFEYFSETQRNKGNFPGRFSGRQFSNSRSEMNVSTLELGDSALYLCASSLGSGRVYEQYFGPGTRLTVT.

This sequence joins TRBV27 and TRBJ1-5; D is undetermined. V shed 8 bases and J shed 4 bases, with 15 bases lying between them. This CDR3 has 14 residues. CDR1 MNHEY and CDR2 SMNVEV come from the germline V gene (reference sequence). CDR3 region: CASGRIGQNQPQHF. CDR3 nucleotides: TGTGCCAGCGGACGGATAGGTCAGAATCAGCCCCAGCATTTT.

Only one count was recorded for this clone. One end of the junction fails to match germline, which may point to a read error. The V call is TRBV7-3, the J call TRBJ1-1; TRBD1 is a possible D gene (6 bases). The CDR3 contains 16 residues. Per the germline V gene, CDR1 is SGHTA and CDR2 is FQGTGA. The CDR3 sequence: CASSVTGGGMNTEAFF. In nucleotides, the CDR3 is TGTGCCAGCAGCGTAACCGGGGGCGGGATGAACACTGAAGCTTTCTTT. The full variable domain, rest sourced from reference TRBV7-3 and TRBJ1-1, is GAGVSQTPSNKVTEKGKYVELRCDPISGHTALYWYRQSLGQGPEFLIYFQGTGAADDSGLPNDRFFAVRPEGSVSTLKIQRTERGDSAVYLCASSVTGGGMNTEAFFGQGTRLTVV.

This chain uses TRBV7-3 with TRBJ1-1; the D is unclear. In germline, CDR1 is SGHTA, CDR2 FQGTGA. The CDR3 runs 10 residues. V was trimmed by 11 bases and J by 8 bases, leaving 12 bases between them. The CDR3 reads CAGWTAEAFF. The CDR3 DNA follows: TGTGCCGGGTGGACTGCCGAAGCTTTCTTT.

The V and J genes are TRBV19 and TRBJ1-2; 7 nucleotides line up with TRBD1. Germline V gives CDR1 LNHDA, CDR2 SQIVND (reference sequence). V shed 7 bases and J 9 bases; nucleotides not matched to a gene: 17. CDR3 size: 15 residues. CDR3 sequence (DNA): TGTGCCAGTACTCCGACAGGGCGCGGTGGAGTTCGCTACACCTTC. Protein: CASTPTGRGGVRYTF.